A single sample is the source of the 25 T cell receptor beta chains below, sequenced in a study of T cell responses to AZD1222 COVID-19 vaccine. Assay used: immunoSEQ multiplex PCR; TCRdb lists only in-frame clones, some missing. The sample holds 95,000 to 150,000 clones, more than 80% seen once. Specimen: peripheral blood, collected on day 0 of AZD1222 vaccination. The receptors here all came from an adult in good health.

The chain uses TRBV19 and TRBJ2-2; D call uncertain. The CDR3 is 12 residues long. The germline CDR1 and CDR2 sequences are LNHDA and SQIVND (reference sequence). V gave up 8 bases and J gave up 0 bases, with 4 bases separating them. Here the CDR3 DNA reads TGTGCCAGTGAGGCGAACACCGGGGAGCTGTTTTTT. This codes for CASEANTGELFF.

The V call is TRBV5-5, the J call TRBJ2-1; D remains ambiguous. Germline V lookup: CDR1 SGHKS, CDR2 YYEKEE (reference sequence). CDR3 length equals 16 residues. Trimming stripped 1 base from V and 5 bases from J, with 16 bases between. Here the CDR3 reads CASSLPPFVGDNEQFF. CDR3 DNA sequence: TGTGCCAGCAGCTTGCCGCCCTTTGTCGGAGACAATGAGCAGTTCTTC. Together with reference TRBV5-5 and TRBJ2-1, the CDR3 gives the full variable domain: DAGVTQSPTHLIKTRGQQVTLRCSPISGHKSVSWYQQVLGQGPQFIFQYYEKEERGRGNFPDRFSARQFPNYSSELNVNALLLGDSALYLCASSLPPFVGDNEQFFGPGTRLTVL.

The chain uses TRBV18 and TRBJ1-2, with 8 positions matching TRBD1. The CDR3 totals 16 residues. Germline-derived CDR1 and CDR2 are KGHSH and LQKENI. V dropped 6 bases and J dropped 4; count of bases not matched to a gene: 13. The CDR3 loop reads CASSLSEPGGFYGYTF. The DNA of the CDR3 is TGTGCCAGCTCCTTGAGTGAACCAGGGGGCTTCTATGGCTACACCTTC.

The gene calls are TRBV21-1 and TRBJ1-2. TRBV21-1 is classified as a pseudogene. The CDR3 covers 15 residues. CDR3 loop: CASSPGEGGTYGYTF. The CDR3, as DNA: TGTGCCAGCAGCCCAGGGGAAGGGGGGACCTATGGCTACACCTTC.

This clone was counted between two and nine times. This rearrangement joins TRBV7-3 to TRBJ2-7; 10 bases map to TRBD1. The CDR3 has 13 amino acids. V dropped 5 bases and J dropped 5; count of bases not matched to a gene: 3. Germline V gene sequence: CDR1 SGHTA, CDR2 FQGTGA. CDR3 protein: CASSRDRGNEQYF. CDR3 DNA: TGTGCCAGCAGCCGGGACAGGGGAAACGAGCAGTACTTC.

V usage is TRBV18 and J usage is TRBJ2-1, with 10 positions matching TRBD2. Per the germline V gene, CDR1 is KGHSH and CDR2 is LQKENI. Trimming took 0 bases from V and 0 from J; bases not matched to a gene: 14. The CDR3 spans 21 residues. The CDR3 DNA reads as TGTGCCAGCTCACCACCGCCCGGGGGCGAAGCGGGGGGGAGCTCCTACAATGAGCAGTTCTTC. This gives the protein CASSPPPGGEAGGSSYNEQFF.

J is TRBJ2-2 and V is TRBV2; D is possibly TRBD1 or TRBD2 (5 bases each). Germline V gene data show CDR1 as SNHLY and CDR2 as FYNNEI. This CDR3 is built from 14 residues. Trimming left V 7 bases short and J 5 bases short, with 14 bases between. CDR3 amino acids: CASMRGRPTGELFF. DNA of the CDR3: TGTGCCAGCATGAGGGGTAGACCGACCGGGGAGCTGTTTTTT.

V usage is TRBV27 and J usage is TRBJ1-5; weak D call: TRBD1 (5 bases). Trimming shortened V by 6 bases and J by 6 bases, and 15 bases separated the two germline ends. The CDR3 length is 14 residues. Per germline, CDR1 MNHEY and CDR2 SMNVEV (reference sequence). CDR3 loop: CASSLWGDSQPQHF. The CDR3 DNA sequence: TGTGCCAGCAGCCTATGGGGCGATAGTCAGCCCCAGCATTTT.

The chain couples TRBV28 to TRBJ2-3; D uncertain. This CDR3 has 14 residues. CDR1 and CDR2 (germline): MDHEN, SYDVKM. The germline V and J ends were trimmed by 7 bases and 2 bases, with 13 bases remaining between them. As DNA, the CDR3 is TGTGCCAGCATGAACGGTGGGGACACAGATACGCAGTATTTT. As protein: CASMNGGDTDTQYF. Full variable domain (remainder filled in from reference TRBV28 and TRBJ2-3): DVKVTQSSRYLVKRTGEKVFLECVQDMDHENMFWYRQDPGLGLRLIYFSYDVKMKEKGDIPEGYSVSREKKERFSLILESASTNQTSMYLCASMNGGDTDTQYFGPGTRLTVL.

This clone was picked up a small number of times. This CDR3 reads CASSRIGGAAYEQYF. For the CDR3, the DNA is TGTGCCAGCAGCCGAATAGGGGGCGCCGCCTACGAGCAGTACTTC. The chain carries TRBV27 and TRBJ2-7, with 7 bases that match TRBD1. The germline V gene has CDR1 MNHEY and CDR2 SMNVEV (reference sequence). CDR3 size: 15 residues. With V trimmed by 6 bases and J by 2 bases, 10 bases remained unmatched.

V and J are TRBV5-1 and TRBJ1-4; TRBD1 is a possible D gene (5 bases). Trimming removed 5 bases from V and 4 bases from J, with 15 bases in between. Germline V CDR1 and CDR2: SGHRS, YFSETQ. This CDR3 comprises 15 residues. The DNA for the CDR3 is TGCGCCAGCAGAAACCAAGGGGCAGATAATGAAAAACTGTTTTTT. Protein sequence: CASRNQGADNEKLFF.

This chain links TRBV7-2 with TRBJ1-1; D is unclear. Trimming left V 5 bases short and J 1 base short, with 14 bases between. Germline V CDR1 and CDR2: SGHTA, FQGNSA. The CDR3 is 15 amino acids. The CDR3 DNA sequence: TGTGCCAGCAGCCTCGGACTCGTTCAGAACACTGAAGCTTTCTTT. This codes for CASSLGLVQNTEAFF.

The chain carries TRBV9 and TRBJ2-7; 9 bases fit TRBD1. The length of the CDR3 is 17 residues. Germline CDR1 is SGDLS and CDR2 is YYNGEE. V trimming: 3 bases; J trimming: 4 bases; junction bases outside the gene matches: 14. Written as DNA, the CDR3 is TGTGCCAGCAGCGCAGAAATATCCGGGACAGGGCGGTACGAGCAGTACTTC. Its translation: CASSAEISGTGRYEQYF.

The chain combines TRBV5-1 with TRBJ1-4; TRBD1 matches at 7 bases. CDR3 length: 17 amino acids. Germline V lookup: CDR1 SGHRS, CDR2 YFSETQ. The V gene end was trimmed by 9 bases and the J gene end by 0 bases; junction bases not matched to a gene: 14. The CDR3 DNA sequence: TGCGCCACCCAGACAGGGACGGATTACTCAACTAATGAAAAACTGTTTTTT. This codes for CATQTGTDYSTNEKLFF.

This chain uses TRBV27 with TRBJ2-6; 7 bases align to TRBD1. The germline CDR1 and CDR2 sequences are MNHEY and SMNVEV (reference sequence). CDR3 size: 16 residues. The trim removed 4 bases at V and 0 bases at J, leaving 3 bases unmatched. CDR3 in DNA: TGTGCCAGCAGTTGGGGACAGTTCTCTGGGGCCAACGTCCTGACTTTC. As protein: CASSWGQFSGANVLTF.

The chain links TRBV28 to TRBJ2-5; weak D call: TRBD1 (6 bases). CDR3 length: 13 amino acids. Trimming took off 9 bases at V and 1 base at J, with 12 bases between the two ends. CDR1 is MDHEN, CDR2 SYDVKM, per germline. CDR3 residues: CASNTGFQETQYF. The CDR3 DNA is TGTGCCAGTAACACAGGGTTCCAAGAGACCCAGTACTTC.

The gene calls are TRBV18 and TRBJ2-1; 8 bases align to TRBD2. The germline CDR1 and CDR2 sequences are KGHSH and LQKENI. V trimming: 6 bases; J trimming: 3 bases; junction bases outside the gene matches: 7. The CDR3 has 15 amino acids. In nucleotides, the CDR3 is TGTGCCAGCTCCCGCTCGACTAGCGACTACAATGAGCAGTTCTTC. It is translated as CASSRSTSDYNEQFF.

The chain employs TRBV15 and TRBJ2-7; D unclear. Trimming left V 6 bases short and J 3 bases short, with 12 bases between. The germline V gene encodes CDR1 LNHNV and CDR2 YYDKDF (reference sequence). The CDR3 contains 13 residues. CDR3 amino acids: CATSLPVYYEQYF. The CDR3 bases are TGTGCCACCAGTCTCCCCGTGTACTACGAGCAGTACTTC.

This chain links TRBV30 with TRBJ2-2, with 10 bases identical to TRBD2. The CDR3 runs to 17 residues. Trimming at V came to 0 bases and at J to 0 bases, leaving 4 bases not matched to a gene. Germline CDR1 reads GTSNPN; CDR2 reads SVGIG (reference sequence). This CDR3 reads CAWSVLAGPTNTGELFF. The CDR3 DNA sequence: TGTGCCTGGAGTGTACTAGCGGGGCCTACGAACACCGGGGAGCTGTTTTTT. The whole variable domain, remainder taken from reference TRBV30 and TRBJ2-2, is SQTIHQWPATLVQPVGSPLSLECTVEGTSNPNLYWYRQAAGRGLQLLFYSVGIGQISSEVPQNLSASRPQDRQFILSSKKLLLSDSGFYLCAWSVLAGPTNTGELFFGEGSRLTVL.

This sequence joins TRBV28 and TRBJ2-7, with 7 bases fitting TRBD2. V trimming: 4 bases; J trimming: 5 bases; junction bases outside the gene matches: 11. The CDR3 spans 15 residues. Per the germline V gene, CDR1 is MDHEN and CDR2 is SYDVKM. This CDR3 reads CASSSRTRYRDEQYF. The CDR3 nucleotides read TGTGCCAGCAGTTCCAGGACTAGATATCGGGACGAGCAGTACTTC.

The chain employs TRBV6-5 and TRBJ1-2, with TRBD1 as a possible D gene (6 bases). From germline, CDR1 is MNHEY and CDR2 SVGAGI. With 5 bases removed from V and 2 bases from J, the gap between germline ends came to 9 bases. This CDR3 has 13 amino acids. This CDR3 reads CASSRTGNYGYTF. As DNA, the CDR3 is TGTGCCAGCAGTCGAACAGGGAACTATGGCTACACCTTC.

This clone has just one count. The chain has TRBV7-2 and TRBJ1-1, with no clear D. Trimming pared 2 bases from V and 4 bases from J, leaving 11 bases between. The CDR3 has 14 amino acids. The germline gives CDR1 SGHTA, CDR2 FQGNSA. CDR3 coding DNA: TGTGCCAGCAGCTTAAACCCGGGTGCCACTGAAGCTTTCTTT. Translation: CASSLNPGATEAFF. Combining the CDR3 with reference TRBV7-2 and TRBJ1-1 gives the whole variable domain GAGVSQSPSNKVTEKGKDVELRCDPISGHTALYWYRQSLGQGLEFLIYFQGNSAPDKSGLPSDRFSAERTGGSVSTLTIQRTQQEDSAVYLCASSLNPGATEAFFGQGTRLTVV.

This clone was seen a handful of times. CDR3 amino acids: CSASASGGQNIQYF. Written as DNA, the CDR3 is TGCAGTGCTAGTGCCAGCGGGGGACAAAACATTCAGTACTTC. This sequence joins TRBV20-1 and TRBJ2-4, with 8 bases that match TRBD2. The CDR3 is 14 residues long. Trimming at V came to 3 bases and at J to 5 bases, leaving 6 bases not matched to a gene. Germline loops: CDR1 DFQATT, CDR2 SNEGSKA (reference sequence).

A note on this clone: Distinct nucleotide sequences in the sample also encode this CDR3. The chain carries TRBV27 and TRBJ2-5, with TRBD1 identical over 11 bases. Unmatched junction bases numbered 7, after V lost 5 bases and J lost 5 bases. The CDR3 totals 15 residues. The germline CDR1 and CDR2 sequences are MNHEY and SMNVEV (reference sequence). For the CDR3, the DNA is TGTGCCAGCAGTATAGGACAGGGGGCGCGGGAGACCCAGTACTTC. This translates into CASSIGQGARETQYF.

This chain links TRBV27 with TRBJ1-4; D may be TRBD1 (5 bases). The CDR3 sequence is 15 residues long. Germline V gene lookup returns CDR1 MNHEY and CDR2 SMNVEV (reference sequence). The V and J ends lost 6 bases and 3 bases respectively, with 14 bases between them. The CDR3 region has the DNA TGTGCCAGCAGCTCCGGGGGACGGCCTAATGAAAAACTGTTTTTT. Translation gives CASSSGGRPNEKLFF.